One T cell receptor beta chain is described in this entry. The antigen this receptor binds is unknown. It has no much larger one-base neighbor in the sample; base qualities were not kept. This sample stems from a study of CD4 T cells in relation to SARS-CoV-2 and coronaviruses (dated by TCRdb to the early 2020s). About the study as a whole: In the ViraFEST assay, PBMCs were grown with antigen for approximately 10 days, and TCR beta CDR3s were then sequenced to identify antigen-specific clonal expansions. The negative reference condition was either a culture with an HIV-1 Nef peptide pool or a culture with no peptide. HLA restriction was mapped for shared crossreactive spike epitopes using patient-derived lymphoblastoid cell lines. The study assessed, at the TCR clonotype level, memory CD4+ T cell crossreactivity between SARS-CoV-2 and common cold coronavirus spike proteins. The Adaptive Biotechnologies TCR-sequencing kit was used for samples from three pre-COVID donors and for the naive versus memory experiments, whereas the other data were Illumina-based. A different, Illumina-based TCR-beta assay was used to sequence expansion assays from other donors in the study.

General findings and caveats noted by the study authors: The study was limited by small numbers of patients and tested TCRs. No donor contributed both pre-pandemic and post-infection samples, which limited tracing the source of pre-existing responses. Since the crossreactivity analysis centred on spike protein, crossreactivity against other viral proteins was not assessed. Memory CD4+ clonotypes crossrecognizing SARS-CoV-2 and at least one common cold coronavirus spike were found in 55% to 70% of donors. Crossreactive clones showed significantly weaker SARS-CoV-2-driven expansion than monoreactive clones, consistent with antigenic imprinting.

CD4+ T cells from unexposed donors were collected before the COVID-19 pandemic (2011-2018). Following 10 days of culture, the EasySep CD4+ T cell isolation kit was used to isolate CD4+ T cells. As cell numbers permitted, CD4+ T cells from unexposed donors were tested for reactivity to SARS-CoV-2 S and N and to four common cold coronavirus spike pools. Each well received two million PBMCs, cultured in IMDM supplemented with roughly 5% human AB serum and roughly 10 IU/ml IL-2. Half of the culture medium was replaced with fresh IL-2-containing medium on days 3 and 7. In general, triplicate replicate wells were used for every peptide culture condition. Leukapheresis product for the unexposed donors was bought commercially. Ficoll-Paque PLUS gradient centrifugation was used to isolate PBMCs from leukapheresis product or whole blood. The PBMCs went either fresh into the expansion assay or into cryopreservation at -140 degrees C. The QIAamp Micro DNA Kit was used to extract genomic DNA from the CD4+ T cells.

Receptors were amplified or captured by the immunoSEQ multiplex PCR assay. As for how the authors treated the data: Preprocessing removed nonproductive sequences and CDR3s not starting with C, not ending with F or W, or shorter than 7 amino acids. Antigen-specific clonotypes were called with the MANAFEST web app, based on expansion relative to reference and other culture wells. A clone was considered positive if significant expansion relative to the reference culture was observed in 2 of 3 replicate wells at an FDR below 0.05. Positive clones also required significant expansion versus all other tandem wells and an odds ratio above 5. After three terminal residues were trimmed from each end, CDR3 homology was quantified as pairwise Levenshtein distance using the stringdist R package. TCRdb holds this immuneACCESS table with in-frame rearrangements only. Some clones are missing; in checked studies, unresolved V genes explain under half, and the rest has no known cause. V, J and clone size reflect that table, while D and trimming were determined from the DNA. In all, the sample holds just under 30,000 clones, and roughly three quarters of those were seen once. The biggest ten clones account for about a sixth of the sample.

The sample comprised CD4+ T cells from PBMCs, cultured in vitro. This TCR was sampled from a human donor in good health.

DNA sequence: TGTGCCAGCAGCTTAGGGGGCGGTGCAGATACGCAGTATTTT. Translation gives CASSLGGGADTQYF. The sequence links TRBV7-2 to TRBJ2-3; perhaps TRBD1 is the D gene, with 5 bases matching. V is cut by 1 base and J by 4 bases, and the space between the germline ends is 9 bases. Including the terminal cysteine and phenylalanine, the CDR3 comprises 14 residues. Only the CDR3 region is kept as DNA, spanning 42 bases read in frame from base 1. As encoded in the germline V gene, CDR1 is SGHTA while CDR2 is FQGNSA. Supplemented by the reference TRBV7-2 and TRBJ2-3 proteins around the CDR3, the complete variable domain is GAGVSQSPSNKVTEKGKDVELRCDPISGHTALYWYRQSLGQGLEFLIYFQGNSAPDKSGLPSDRFSAERTGGSVSTLTIQRTQQEDSAVYLCASSLGGGADTQYFGPGTRLTVL.